These 30 T cell receptor beta chains were all obtained from the same sample, sequenced in a study of blood T cell repertoires in COVID-19. The protocol was immunoSEQ multiplex PCR, while the TCRdb copy is restricted to in-frame clones and leaves out a portion. The top ten clones hold around 7.3% of a sample with around 85,000 clones, 86% of them seen once. Input material: peripheral blood. These receptors originate from a man aged 45-60 years with active COVID-19.

This clone has only one observation. The chain carries TRBV19 and TRBJ1-1, with 8 bases lining up with TRBD1. Germline CDR1 and CDR2: LNHDA and SQIVND (reference sequence). Trimming removed 3 bases from V and 5 bases from J; junction bases left unmatched: 5. CDR3 length: 14 residues. CDR3 sequence: CASSISGGLTEAFF. Here the CDR3 DNA reads TGTGCCAGTAGTATCTCAGGGGGCTTGACTGAAGCTTTCTTT.

This chain joins TRBV7-2 and TRBJ2-2; perhaps TRBD2 as D (6 bases). The CDR3 contains 16 residues. V lost 2 bases and J 1 base, leaving 11 bases between the germline ends. Germline V gene data show CDR1 as SGHTA and CDR2 as FQGNSA. The CDR3 DNA follows: TGTGCCAGCAGCTTAACCGGGACTCTGAACACCGGGGAGCTGTTTTTT. This encodes CASSLTGTLNTGELFF. The full variable domain, rest sourced from reference TRBV7-2 and TRBJ2-2, is GAGVSQSPSNKVTEKGKDVELRCDPISGHTALYWYRQSLGQGLEFLIYFQGNSAPDKSGLPSDRFSAERTGGSVSTLTIQRTQQEDSAVYLCASSLTGTLNTGELFFGEGSRLTVL.

The chain links TRBV20-1 to TRBJ2-7, with 10 bases lining up with TRBD1. Losses at the gene ends were 6 bases for V and 9 bases for J; bases not matched to a gene: 5. Germline V gene lookup returns CDR1 DFQATT and CDR2 SNEGSKA (reference sequence). This CDR3 is built from 11 residues. CDR3 coding DNA: TGCAGTGCGCGACAGGGGGCGGGGCAGTACTTC. Protein product: CSARQGAGQYF.

The rearrangement links TRBV5-4 to TRBJ2-3, with 10 nucleotides matching TRBD2. Unmatched junction bases numbered 1, after V lost 1 base and J lost 2 bases. Germline V gene lookup returns CDR1 SGHNT and CDR2 YYREEE (reference sequence). The CDR3 spans 15 residues. The chain's CDR3 is CASSLSGGDTDTQYF. As DNA, the CDR3 is TGTGCCAGCAGCTTGAGCGGGGGGGACACAGATACGCAGTATTTT.

The genes are TRBV18 and TRBJ2-6, with 8 nucleotides matching TRBD1. V lost 0 bases, J lost 3 bases, and 7 bases stayed unmatched. Germline V gene lookup returns CDR1 KGHSH and CDR2 LQKENI. CDR3 length equals 18 residues. The CDR3, as DNA: TGTGCCAGCTCACCACCTAGGACAGGGTATAGTGGGGCCAACGTCCTGACTTTC. Its protein product is CASSPPRTGYSGANVLTF.

This chain links TRBV28 with TRBJ1-1; TRBD1 aligns across 8 bases. The CDR3 covers 15 residues. J lost 4 bases, V lost 3 bases, and 7 bases had no gene match. The germline V gene has CDR1 MDHEN and CDR2 SYDVKM. DNA for the CDR3: TGTGCCAGCAGTTTCGGGCAGGGGGCGCCCACTGAAGCTTTCTTT. This gives the protein CASSFGQGAPTEAFF.

The chain couples TRBV4-3 to TRBJ1-2; D possibly corresponds to TRBD1 (6 bases). This CDR3 has 20 amino acids. CDR1 and CDR2 from the germline V gene are LGHNA and YSLEER. Trimming took 4 bases from V and 2 from J, leaving 29 bases between them. The CDR3 region has the DNA TGCGCCAGCAGCCTAAGTCCCTCACGCATTCTGGACAGTAAGAACTATGGCTACACCTTC. It is translated as CASSLSPSRILDSKNYGYTF.

The genes are TRBV21-1 and TRBJ1-5; no check of the table's D call, TRBD1, against the DNA was made. TRBV21-1 is tagged as a pseudogene. The CDR3 contains 18 residues. In DNA, the CDR3 is TGTGCCAGCAGCAAAGCGCTGGACAGACTTTTCCGCAATCAGCCCCAGCATTTT. Amino acid sequence: CASSKALDRLFRNQPQHF.

This clone has only one observation. This CDR3 reads CASSQGVTGGLNTEAFF. The CDR3 bases are TGCGCCAGCAGCCAAGGAGTGACAGGGGGCTTAAACACTGAAGCTTTCTTT. The gene calls are TRBV4-3 and TRBJ1-1; TRBD1 matches 10 bases. Trimming at V came to 1 base and at J to 2 bases, leaving 7 bases not matched to a gene. The CDR3 spans 17 residues. Germline CDR1 is LGHNA and CDR2 is YSLEER.

This chain links TRBV28 with TRBJ2-6; weak D call: TRBD2 (5 bases). CDR3 length: 13 residues. Per germline, CDR1 MDHEN and CDR2 SYDVKM. The V end was cut by 11 bases, the J end by 2 bases, with 10 bases between. CDR3 in amino acids: CALRGTGANVLTF. For the CDR3, the DNA is TGTGCCTTGAGAGGGACTGGGGCCAACGTCCTGACTTTC. Combining the CDR3 with reference TRBV28 and TRBJ2-6 gives the whole variable domain DVKVTQSSRYLVKRTGEKVFLECVQDMDHENMFWYRQDPGLGLRLIYFSYDVKMKEKGDIPEGYSVSREKKERFSLILESASTNQTSMYLCALRGTGANVLTFGAGSRLTVL.

This chain uses TRBV18 with TRBJ2-5; the match to TRBD2 covers 15 bases. There are 16 residues in the CDR3. V lost 4 bases to trimming and J lost 2 bases; unmatched junction nucleotides: 2. The germline gives CDR1 KGHSH, CDR2 LQKENI. CDR3 nucleotide sequence: TGTGCCAGCTCACTAGGACTAGCGGGAGGGCAAGAGACCCAGTACTTC. This translates into CASSLGLAGGQETQYF.

This chain uses TRBV6-2 or TRBV6-3 with TRBJ1-5; D ambiguous. The CDR3 is made up of 12 amino acids. Per the germline V gene, CDR1 is MNHEY and CDR2 is SVGEGT. V was pared by 4 bases and J by 9 bases, with 10 bases between. CDR3 amino acids: CASSWRLGPQHF. CDR3 in DNA: TGTGCCAGCAGTTGGAGGCTAGGGCCCCAGCATTTT.

The chain carries TRBV3-1 (or the pseudogene TRBV3-2) and TRBJ1-2, with a possible D match to TRBD1 (6 bases). Germline V gene lookup returns CDR1 LGHDT and CDR2 YNNKEL (reference sequence). Trimming stripped 1 base from V and 7 bases from J, with 19 bases between. This CDR3 has 16 amino acids. The CDR3 here is CASSQGVLGGARGYTF. For the CDR3, the DNA is TGTGCCAGCAGCCAAGGAGTATTGGGGGGGGCGCGTGGCTACACCTTC.

The rearrangement joins TRBV6-5 to TRBJ2-5; 10 nucleotides align to TRBD2. This CDR3 is 15 amino acids long. From germline, CDR1 is MNHEY and CDR2 SVGAGI. V trimming: 6 bases; J trimming: 1 base; junction bases outside the gene matches: 5. CDR3 sequence reads: CASSTTSGAQETQYF. The CDR3 DNA reads TGTGCCAGCAGCACCACTAGCGGGGCCCAAGAGACCCAGTACTTC.

V usage is TRBV7-2 and J usage is TRBJ1-1; 8 bases line up with TRBD1. Germline loops: CDR1 SGHTA, CDR2 FQGNSA. V lost 5 bases, J lost 10 bases, and 3 bases stayed unmatched. CDR3 size: 11 residues. The CDR3 here is CASSPDRGAFF. The CDR3, as DNA: TGTGCCAGCAGCCCAGACAGGGGAGCTTTCTTT.

This chain links TRBV18 with TRBJ2-1; TRBD1 aligns across 9 bases. The trim removed 4 bases at V and 5 bases at J, leaving 3 bases unmatched. CDR1 is KGHSH, CDR2 LQKENI, per germline. This CDR3 has 14 amino acids. The CDR3 DNA is TGTGCCAGCTCACGGACAGGGGATAACAATGAGCAGTTCTTC. As protein: CASSRTGDNNEQFF.

The chain recombines TRBV7-9 with TRBJ2-1; a weak D match, TRBD1 (7 bases). CDR1 is SEHNR and CDR2 is FQNEAQ in the germline V gene (reference sequence). This CDR3 contains 16 residues. Trimming left V 4 bases short and J 7 bases short, with 20 bases between. The CDR3 loop is CASSSTRGEGANEQFF. The CDR3 region has the DNA TGTGCCAGCAGCTCGACTAGGGGCGAGGGGGCGAATGAGCAGTTCTTC.

This CDR3 is CAYRYYRDTEAFF. CDR3 nucleotides: TGTGCCTACCGGTATTACAGGGATACTGAAGCTTTCTTT. V and J are TRBV30 and TRBJ1-1, with D possibly matching TRBD1 (6 bases). Trimming took 7 bases from V and 5 from J, leaving 17 bases between them. Germline values: CDR1 GTSNPN, CDR2 SVGIG (reference sequence). The CDR3 is 13 residues long.

Notes on this clone: The sample carries other DNA sequences with the same CDR3. J is TRBJ2-1 and V is TRBV4-2; 9 bases align to TRBD2. With V trimmed by 4 bases and J by 3 bases, 7 bases remained unmatched. The CDR3 loop spans 16 amino acids. Germline CDR1 and CDR2: LGHNA and YNFKEQ. The CDR3 here is CASSPRLAGDYNEQFF. In nucleotides, the CDR3 is TGTGCCAGCAGCCCCCGCTTAGCGGGGGACTACAATGAGCAGTTCTTC.

The rearrangement joins TRBV24-1 to TRBJ1-2; D is perhaps TRBD1 (6 bases). The V end lost 2 bases, the J end lost 7 bases, and 10 bases lay between the germline ends. CDR3 length: 13 residues. Germline CDR1 is KGHDR and CDR2 is SFDVKD. CDR3 protein: CATSDYGTTGYTF. DNA for the CDR3: TGTGCCACCAGTGATTATGGGACAACTGGCTACACCTTC.

As to this clone: Its ends do not fully match the called genes, so a read error is possible. V gene TRBV19 combines with J gene TRBJ1-2; no clear D. The CDR3 sequence is 11 residues long. Germline V gene data show CDR1 as LNHDA and CDR2 as SQIVND (reference sequence). The CDR3 sequence is CASSYAGFAHF. Written as DNA, the CDR3 is TGTGCCAGTAGTTATGCGGGATTCGCCCACTTC.

The chain uses TRBV5-1 and TRBJ1-1; 8 bases align to TRBD1. The V and J ends lost 2 bases and 3 bases, in that order; junction bases with no gene match: 6. CDR1 is SGHRS, CDR2 YFSETQ, per germline. The CDR3 spans 15 residues. The chain's CDR3 is CASSLNRGTHTEAFF. The CDR3 region has the DNA TGCGCCAGCAGCTTAAACAGGGGGACCCACACTGAAGCTTTCTTT.

In DNA form, the CDR3 reads TGCGCCAGCAGCCTATATGACAGGGGAGGCACTGAAGCTTTCTTT. Its protein product is CASSLYDRGGTEAFF. The chain is built from TRBV5-1 and TRBJ1-1, with TRBD1 matching 8 bases. Germline V lookup: CDR1 SGHRS, CDR2 YFSETQ. V trimming: 4 bases; J trimming: 4 bases; junction bases outside the gene matches: 9. The CDR3 is 15 amino acids.

As regards this clone: This sample includes further DNA sequences coding for the same CDR3. This chain links TRBV7-2 with TRBJ2-3; D is undetermined. The germline V and J ends were trimmed by 0 bases and 3 bases, with 4 bases remaining between them. The CDR3 is 13 amino acids. The germline V gene encodes CDR1 SGHTA and CDR2 FQGNSA. CDR3 sequence: CASSLARTDTQYF. The CDR3 DNA reads as TGTGCCAGCAGCTTAGCGAGAACAGATACGCAGTATTTT.

V gene TRBV7-3 combines with J gene TRBJ2-1, with 11 bases that match TRBD1. The CDR3 is made up of 16 amino acids. The germline gives CDR1 SGHTA, CDR2 FQGTGA. V lost 5 bases and J lost 7; bases outside the gene matches: 10. The CDR3 DNA is TGTGCCAGCAGCGCCCGGATCGGGACAGGGGGAAATGAGCAGTTCTTC. Translation gives CASSARIGTGGNEQFF.

The rearrangement joins TRBV6-2 or TRBV6-3 to TRBJ2-7; the match to TRBD1 covers 9 bases. The V segment lost 2 bases and the J segment 6 bases; nucleotides outside the gene matches: 14. This CDR3 is 17 amino acids long. CDR1 and CDR2 (germline): MNHEY, SVGEGT. CDR3 in amino acids: CASSYPFGTGPSGEQYF. Here the CDR3 DNA reads TGTGCCAGCAGTTACCCCTTTGGGACAGGGCCCTCCGGCGAGCAGTACTTC.

In this sample, this clone turned up once. The V and J genes are TRBV18 and TRBJ2-5, with D perhaps TRBD2 (6 bases). CDR1 and CDR2 (germline): KGHSH, LQKENI. V was cut by 6 bases and J by 4 bases, with 12 bases left in between. The CDR3 is made up of 13 amino acids. CDR3 region: CASSPGLTETQYF. CDR3 sequence (DNA): TGTGCCAGCTCTCCGGGACTCACAGAGACCCAGTACTTC. Combining the CDR3 with reference TRBV18 and TRBJ2-5 gives the whole variable domain NAGVMQNPRHLVRRRGQEARLRCSPMKGHSHVYWYRQLPEEGLKFMVYLQKENIIDESGMPKERFSAEFPKEGPSILRIQQVVRGDSAAYFCASSPGLTETQYFGPGTRLLVL.

The chain carries TRBV6-6 and TRBJ1-1; a weak D match, TRBD1 (6 bases). The CDR3 consists of 16 residues. Trimming cost V 5 bases and J 4 bases, with 20 bases left between them. The germline V gene has CDR1 MNHNY and CDR2 SVGAGI (reference sequence). CDR3 loop: CASSPSSGDYSTEAFF. DNA for the CDR3: TGTGCCAGCAGTCCTTCTTCAGGGGATTATAGCACTGAAGCTTTCTTT.

V and J are TRBV5-4 and TRBJ2-7; 7 bases are a match to TRBD1. CDR1 and CDR2 from the germline V gene are SGHNT and YYREEE (reference sequence). The V and J ends lost 1 base and 5 bases, in that order; junction bases with no gene match: 6. The CDR3 has 14 residues. The DNA for the CDR3 is TGTGCCAGCAGCTTGTACAGGGGTGGGAACGAGCAGTACTTC. Protein sequence: CASSLYRGGNEQYF.

The chain has TRBV19 and TRBJ1-6; D is unresolved. This CDR3 spans 13 amino acids. Germline CDR1 LNHDA, CDR2 SQIVND (reference sequence). The V end was cut by 9 bases, the J end by 7 bases, with 13 bases between. The CDR3 sequence is CASLRDLNSPLHF. CDR3 sequence (DNA): TGTGCCAGCCTCCGGGATCTGAATTCACCCCTCCACTTT.